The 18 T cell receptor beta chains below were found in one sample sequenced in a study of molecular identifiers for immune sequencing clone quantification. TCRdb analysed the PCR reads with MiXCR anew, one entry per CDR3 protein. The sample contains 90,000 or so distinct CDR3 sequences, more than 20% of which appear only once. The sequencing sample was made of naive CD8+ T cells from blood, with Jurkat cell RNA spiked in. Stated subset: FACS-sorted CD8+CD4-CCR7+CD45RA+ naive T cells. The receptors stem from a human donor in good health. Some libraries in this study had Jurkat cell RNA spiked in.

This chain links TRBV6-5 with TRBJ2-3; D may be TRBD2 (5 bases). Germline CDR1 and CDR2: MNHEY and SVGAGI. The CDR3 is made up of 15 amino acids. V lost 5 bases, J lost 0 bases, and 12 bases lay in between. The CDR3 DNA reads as TGTGCCAGCAGTGAGAGCGGCTTTAGCACAGATACGCAGTATTTT. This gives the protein CASSESGFSTDTQYF.

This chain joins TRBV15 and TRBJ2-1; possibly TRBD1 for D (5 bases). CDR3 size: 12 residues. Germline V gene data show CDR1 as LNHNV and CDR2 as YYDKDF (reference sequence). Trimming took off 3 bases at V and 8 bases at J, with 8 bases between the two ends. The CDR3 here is CATSSIGDEQFF. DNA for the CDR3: TGTGCCACCAGCAGTATAGGGGATGAGCAGTTCTTC.

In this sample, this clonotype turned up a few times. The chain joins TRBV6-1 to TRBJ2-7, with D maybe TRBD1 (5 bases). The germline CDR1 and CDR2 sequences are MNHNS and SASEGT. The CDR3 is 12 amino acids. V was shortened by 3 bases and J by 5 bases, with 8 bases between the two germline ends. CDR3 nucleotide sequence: TGTGCCAGCAGTGAGTTAGGGGACGAGCAGTACTTC. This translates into CASSELGDEQYF.

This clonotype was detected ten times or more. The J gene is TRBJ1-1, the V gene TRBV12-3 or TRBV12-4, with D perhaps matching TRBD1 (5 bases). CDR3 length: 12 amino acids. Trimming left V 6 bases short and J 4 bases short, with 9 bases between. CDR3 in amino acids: CASSDSSTEAFF. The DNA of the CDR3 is TGTGCCAGCAGCGACAGTAGCACTGAAGCTTTCTTT.

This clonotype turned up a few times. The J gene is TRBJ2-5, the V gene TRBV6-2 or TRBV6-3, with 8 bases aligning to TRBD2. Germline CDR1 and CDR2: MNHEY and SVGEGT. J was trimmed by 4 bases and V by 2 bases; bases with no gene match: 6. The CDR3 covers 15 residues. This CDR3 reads CASSYDGGAGETQYF. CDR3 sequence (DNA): TGTGCCAGCAGTTACGACGGGGGGGCCGGAGAGACCCAGTACTTC.

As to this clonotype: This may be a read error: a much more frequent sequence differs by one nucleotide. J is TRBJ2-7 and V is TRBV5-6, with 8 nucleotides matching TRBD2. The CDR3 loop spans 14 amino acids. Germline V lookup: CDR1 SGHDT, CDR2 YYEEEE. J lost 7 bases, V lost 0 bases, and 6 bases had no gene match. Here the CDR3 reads CASSLGGRTGEQYF. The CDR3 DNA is TGTGCCAGCAGCTTGGGCGGGAGGACCGGGGAGCAGTACTTC.

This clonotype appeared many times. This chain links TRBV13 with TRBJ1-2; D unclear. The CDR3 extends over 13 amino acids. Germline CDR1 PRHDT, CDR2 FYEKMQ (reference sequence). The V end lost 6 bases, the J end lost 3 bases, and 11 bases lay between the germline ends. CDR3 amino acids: CASRPRIYYGYTF. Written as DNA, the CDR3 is TGTGCCAGCAGACCTAGAATTTACTATGGCTACACCTTC.

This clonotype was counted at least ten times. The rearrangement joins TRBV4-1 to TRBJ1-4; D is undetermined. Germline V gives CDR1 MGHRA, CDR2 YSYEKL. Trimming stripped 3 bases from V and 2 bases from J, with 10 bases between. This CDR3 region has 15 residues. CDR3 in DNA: TGCGCCAGCAGCCAGTCGTGGTTGACTAATGAAAAACTGTTTTTT. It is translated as CASSQSWLTNEKLFF.

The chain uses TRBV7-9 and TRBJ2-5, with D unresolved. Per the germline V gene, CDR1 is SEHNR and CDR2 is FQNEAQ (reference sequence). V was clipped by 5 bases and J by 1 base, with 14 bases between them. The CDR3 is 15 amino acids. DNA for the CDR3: TGTGCCAGCAGCCCCTCCGGACCCGGCCAAGAGACCCAGTACTTC. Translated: CASSPSGPGQETQYF.

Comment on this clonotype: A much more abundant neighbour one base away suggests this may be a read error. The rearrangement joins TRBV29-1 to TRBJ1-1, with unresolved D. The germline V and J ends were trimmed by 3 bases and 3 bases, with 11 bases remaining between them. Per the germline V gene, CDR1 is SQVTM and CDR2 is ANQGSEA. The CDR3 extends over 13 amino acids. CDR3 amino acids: CSVEWAMDTEAFF. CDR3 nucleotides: TGCAGCGTTGAGTGGGCGATGGACACTGAAGCTTTCTTT.

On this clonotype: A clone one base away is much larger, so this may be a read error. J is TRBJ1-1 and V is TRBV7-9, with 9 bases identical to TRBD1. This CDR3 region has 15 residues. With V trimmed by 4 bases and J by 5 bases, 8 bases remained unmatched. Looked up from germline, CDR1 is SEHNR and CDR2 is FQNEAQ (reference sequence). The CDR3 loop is CASSSGTGRDTEAFF. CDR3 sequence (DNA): TGTGCCAGCAGCTCCGGGACAGGGAGGGATACTGAAGCTTTCTTT.

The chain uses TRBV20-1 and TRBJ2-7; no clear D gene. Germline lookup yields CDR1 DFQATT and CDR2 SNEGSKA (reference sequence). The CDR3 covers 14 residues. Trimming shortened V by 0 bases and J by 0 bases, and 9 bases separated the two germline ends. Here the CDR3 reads CSARDQCNSYEQYF. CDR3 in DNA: TGCAGTGCTAGAGATCAGTGTAACTCCTACGAGCAGTACTTC.

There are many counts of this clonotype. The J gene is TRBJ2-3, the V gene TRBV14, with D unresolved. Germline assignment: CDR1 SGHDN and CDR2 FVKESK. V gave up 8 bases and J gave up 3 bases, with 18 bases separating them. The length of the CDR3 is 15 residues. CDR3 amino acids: CASSAPVEPTDTQYF. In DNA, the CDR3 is TGTGCCAGCTCAGCCCCCGTAGAACCAACAGATACGCAGTATTTT.

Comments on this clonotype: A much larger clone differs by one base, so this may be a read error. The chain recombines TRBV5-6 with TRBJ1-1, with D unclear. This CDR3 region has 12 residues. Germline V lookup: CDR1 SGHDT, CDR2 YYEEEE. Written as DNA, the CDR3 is TGTACCAGCAGCCCCGGACTCACTGAAGCTTTCTTT. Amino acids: CTSSPGLTEAFF.

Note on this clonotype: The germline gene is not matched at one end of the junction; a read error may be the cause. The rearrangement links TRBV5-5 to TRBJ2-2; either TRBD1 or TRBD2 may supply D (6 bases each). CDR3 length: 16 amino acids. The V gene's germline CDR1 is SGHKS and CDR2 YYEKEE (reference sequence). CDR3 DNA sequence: TGTGCGAGCAGCCGCGAGGGGGAGGTCTCCACCGGGGAGCTGTTTTTT. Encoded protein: CASSREGEVSTGELFF.

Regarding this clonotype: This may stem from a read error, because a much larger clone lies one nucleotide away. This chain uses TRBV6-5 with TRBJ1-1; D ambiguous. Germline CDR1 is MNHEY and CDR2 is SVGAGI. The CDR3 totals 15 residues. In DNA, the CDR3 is TGTGCCAGCAGTTACTCGGAGGGTTCGAACACTGAAGCTGTCTTT. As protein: CASSYSEGSNTEAVF.

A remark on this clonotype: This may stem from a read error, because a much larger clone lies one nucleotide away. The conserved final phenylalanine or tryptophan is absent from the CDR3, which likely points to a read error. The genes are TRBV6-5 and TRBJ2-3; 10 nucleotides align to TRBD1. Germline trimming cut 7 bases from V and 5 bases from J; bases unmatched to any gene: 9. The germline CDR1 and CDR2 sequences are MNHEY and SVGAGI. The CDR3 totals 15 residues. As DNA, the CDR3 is TGTGCCAGCAACCTGAGGACAGGGGGGAAAGATACGCAGTATTTA. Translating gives CASNLRTGGKDTQYL.

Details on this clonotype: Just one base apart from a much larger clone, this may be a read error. CDR3 coding DNA: TGTGCCAGCAGTGCAGGGATAGAAGACAATCAGCCCCAGCATTTT. Translating it yields CASSAGIEDNQPQHF. V usage is TRBV14 and J usage is TRBJ1-5, with D tentatively TRBD1 (5 bases). Trimming shortened V by 6 bases and J by 3 bases, and 15 bases separated the two germline ends. The CDR3 length is 15 residues. Looked up from germline, CDR1 is SGHDN and CDR2 is FVKESK.